This TCR beta chain was profiled in a study of CD8 T cells in Susac syndrome. Trimming stripped 3 bases from V and 4 bases from J, with 16 bases between. CDR1 and CDR2 from the germline V gene are SQVTM and ANQGSEA. This CDR3 contains 15 residues. Random hexamers were used to reverse transcribe roughly 0.45 to 1 ug of RNA. The TCR beta CDR3 was amplified by immunoSEQ multiplex PCR across 54 Vbeta, 13 Jbeta. TCRdb reprocessed the immunoSEQ multiplex PCR reads with MiXCR, giving one entry per CDR3 protein. The sample has just over 150,000 distinct CDR3 sequences; 95% to 96% are singletons. CD8+ and CD4+ T cells taken from blood had their TCR beta sequenced. The study used treatment-naive patients who had stable or active relapsing-remitting disease as multiple sclerosis controls. Bulk CD8+ and CD4+ cells came from magnetic negative isolation; CD8+ TEMRA by FACS.

Sequencing was done on a sample of CD8+ T cells from PBMCs. The chain is built from TRBV29-1 and TRBJ2-1; tentatively, D is TRBD1 (6 bases). This TCR derives from a human donor with multiple sclerosis. The CDR3 spells CSVDSGTQTYNEQFF. CDR3 DNA: TGCAGCGTTGACTCCGGGACACAGACGTACAATGAGCAGTTCTTC.